The T cell receptor beta chain described here comes from a study of memory CD4+ T cells and cytomegalovirus serostatus. Germline V lookup: CDR1 SGHTA, CDR2 FQGNSA. The CDR3 runs to 14 residues. V shed 5 bases and J shed 4 bases, with 13 bases lying between them. The sort gate was single viable CD3+CD4+CD8-CD45RO+ cells for memory CD4+ T cells. Repertoires were generated with immunoSEQ multiplex PCR, while TCRdb's copy carries only in-frame clones and drops some. Here the sample spans around 84,000 clones, around 80% being singletons. The sequencing sample was made of memory CD4+ T cells from blood. The receptor was isolated from an adult in good health and CMV-seronegative. The chain couples TRBV7-2 to TRBJ2-3; D is undetermined. The CDR3 sequence: CASSQYVRADTQYF. The DNA for the CDR3 is TGTGCCAGCAGCCAATATGTAAGGGCAGATACGCAGTATTTT.